Presented here are 6 T cell receptor beta chains from one specimen sequenced in a study of T cells in Graves' hyperthyroidism and ophthalmopathy. RNA transcripts were the template for amplifying TCR beta CDR3 regions. An initial round of RT-PCR targeting the TCR CDR3 relied on the HTBI primer set. TCRdb ran MiXCR on the multiplex PCR reads and lists one entry per CDR3 protein. Here the sample spans hundreds of thousands of distinct CDR3 sequences, roughly 32% being singletons. The material sequenced was blood. These receptors all come from a woman aged 40 to 55 with Graves' hyperthyroidism.

This clonotype was recorded many times. This rearrangement joins TRBV19 to TRBJ1-1; D unresolved. There are 11 residues in the CDR3. Germline CDR1 LNHDA, CDR2 SQIVND (reference sequence). Trimming pared 3 bases from V and 7 bases from J, leaving 6 bases between. The CDR3 nucleotides read TGTGCCAGTAGTATTACGAATGAAGCTTTCTTT. This sequence encodes CASSITNEAFF.

Only a few counts were recorded for this clonotype. The rearrangement links TRBV6-5 to TRBJ1-2; D call uncertain. This CDR3 contains 13 residues. Trimming cost V 7 bases and J 8 bases, with 17 bases left between them. Germline V gene data show CDR1 as MNHEY and CDR2 as SVGAGI. The CDR3 DNA sequence: TGTGCCAGCACCATCGGTTGGGCGAACGGCTACACCTTC. Translated: CASTIGWANGYTF.

In regard to this clonotype: Possible read error: a much larger clone is one base away. This chain joins TRBV7-9 and TRBJ2-7; D remains unclear. The assigned J gene may be wrong: the sequence end matches TRBJ2-1 better. CDR1 is SEHNR, CDR2 FQNEAQ, per germline (reference sequence). This CDR3 is built from 14 residues. CDR3 DNA: TGTGCCAGCAGTTTAAGCCGACGGTCCTACGAGCAGTTCTTC. Translation gives CASSLSRRSYEQFF.

This clonotype was detected a few times. The genes are TRBV2 and TRBJ2-7; TRBD2 might be the D (5 bases). Germline V gene sequence: CDR1 SNHLY, CDR2 FYNNEI. Deletions cut 5 bases from V and 2 bases from J, with 13 bases between. The CDR3 is 14 amino acids. The CDR3 loop reads CASSSAGLAYEQYF. CDR3 nucleotide sequence: TGTGCCAGCAGTAGTGCGGGCCTGGCCTACGAGCAGTACTTC.

This clonotype was observed a handful of times. The genes are TRBV15 and TRBJ1-5; the D gene is possibly TRBD1 (5 bases). Germline lookup yields CDR1 LNHNV and CDR2 YYDKDF (reference sequence). The V end lost 5 bases, the J end lost 2 bases, and 16 bases lay between the germline ends. This CDR3 contains 16 residues. DNA for the CDR3: TGTGCCACCAGCCGCCCCTCAGGGTTAGGCAATCAGCCCCAGCATTTT. Translating gives CATSRPSGLGNQPQHF.

The gene calls are TRBV7-9 and TRBJ2-7; 8 bases fit TRBD1. Germline CDR1 is SEHNR and CDR2 is FQNEAQ (reference sequence). Trimming cost V 5 bases and J 3 bases; bases outside gene matches: 9. CDR3 length: 15 residues. CDR3 bases: TGTGCCAGCAGCGTCAACAGGGGGGCTGGCTACGAGCAGTACTTC. Translating it yields CASSVNRGAGYEQYF. Drawing the rest from reference TRBV7-9 and TRBJ2-7, the complete variable domain is DTGVSQNPRHKITKRGQNVTFRCDPISEHNRLYWYRQTLGQGPEFLTYFQNEAQLEKSRLLSDRFSAERPKGSFSTLEIQRTEQGDSAMYLCASSVNRGAGYEQYFGPGTRLTVT.